This T cell receptor beta chain was sequenced for a study of shared clonotypes between healthy human individuals (dated by TCRdb to the early 2020s). For the wider study: Two women and a few men aged 18 to 49 years were included in the cohort. Per donor, three plates each were used for CD4 naive and CD4 memory, two for CD8 naive, and one for CD8 memory. The study deeply sequenced blood TCR repertoires of about 5 healthy adults to estimate repertoire size and the extent of clonotype sharing between individuals. To increase sequencing depth and limit assay-specific biases, different laboratories used diverse techniques to prepare libraries and sequence TCR repertoires. Between about 0.85 and 8.9 billion PBMCs per donor were obtained by leukapheresis.

The investigation overall reported the following: Incomplete sequencing was indicated by rarefaction of sorted-subset datasets, despite the large sequencing depth. Naive subsets generally had larger estimated clonotype richness than memory subsets. Only blood was sampled, and tissue TCR repertoires likely differ from those in blood. Because the study included only a small number of donors, the genetic and exposure-history diversity represented was limited. Based on pairwise subsampling, the degree of clonotype sharing among donors was expected to be affected by sequencing depth. About 5% of naive CD4, 3% to 3.5% of naive CD8, 2.3% of memory CD4, and less than 0.45% of memory CD8 clonotypes were shared across several donors. Compared with non-shared clonotypes, clonotypes shared by all four sorted-subset donors had higher generation probabilities.

This clone was seen ten or more times. Its antigen remains undetermined. No qualities accompany the bases; no much larger clone lies one base away. The CDR3 numbers 18 residues from cysteine through phenylalanine. Just CDR3 DNA is preserved here, 54 bases in frame from base 1. V is pruned by 2 bases and J by 9 bases, leaving 21 bases of the junction without a gene match. For CDR1 and CDR2, the germline V gene lists SGHAT and FQNNGV. Using the deep immunoSEQ assay, TCR CDR3 regions were amplified from genomic DNA by multiplex PCR. Genomic DNA extracted from each cell subset was distributed evenly over all wells of several immunoSEQ 96-well plates, and each plate served as one replicate. Each replicate PCR for sorted subsets received roughly 0.2 ug genomic DNA, equal to tens of thousands of T cell genomes. Purified libraries were measured with a Qubit 3.0 fluorometer, size-checked on a Bioanalyzer 2100, and measured again with the KAPA Library Quantification kit. A separate single-read 150-cycle Illumina NextSeq 550 flow cell was used to sequence each immunoSEQ 96-well plate. The study's own analysis went as follows. Because the immunoSEQ output held only junctional sequences and lacked quality scores, the filtering could not match the filtering applied to full-length reads. Sequences were annotated with PyIR, a Python wrapper for IgBLAST v1.9, and V/J genes and CDR3 were assigned using IMGT germline references. Reads with weak V/J assignments (E-value above 1e-6), missing CDR3, stop codons, out-of-frame junctions, or ambiguous translated residues were removed. V3J clonotypes were defined as sequences sharing an identical inferred V gene, J gene, and CDR3 amino acid sequence. Percentage overlap between repertoires was computed as shared unique clonotypes divided by the size of the smaller repertoire. Richness of each repertoire was evaluated using RTK rarefaction, the Chao1 estimator, and Recon v2.1 estimates of unobserved clonotypes. Generation probabilities were computed with OLGA for all TCRbeta clonotypes obtained by the gDNA method from four donors. TCRdb re-hosts the immuneACCESS table, in-frame sequences only. Its copies lack some clones; in the studies checked, an unresolved V gene accounts for under half of them, and the cause for the rest is not known. From that table come the V and J calls and clone size; the DNA was used to work out D and trimming. A total of about a million clones appear in this sample, around 80% of them only once. Of the sample, approximately 1.5% is held by the ten largest clones.

The donors were healthy, HIV-negative adults with no recently reported acute infections or vaccinations. Every donor was a Caucasian adult living in Nashville, Tennessee, USA. CD4+ T cells were enriched through magnetic negative selection, after which naive cells were positively selected on CD45RA and the remaining negative fraction served as the memory subset. After blood collection by leukapheresis, PBMCs were isolated using Ficoll-Histopaque density gradient centrifugation and then cryopreserved in the vapor phase of liquid nitrogen. Purity and quantity of every magnetically sorted T cell population were checked by analytical flow cytometry. From each sorted fraction, genomic DNA was isolated and quantified by UV absorbance on a Nanodrop 2000c.

The specimen was memory CD4+ T cells sorted from blood. In the paper's terms, the cell subset or site label means: CD45RA-negative fraction. The chain is encoded by TRBV11-2 joined to TRBJ2-5; 7 junctional bases match TRBD2. This receptor was obtained from a man younger than 35 in good health. The nucleotide sequence reads as follows: TGTGCCAGCAGCTTAATTATCCTAGCGGAGACCCTAAGGGAGGCCCAGTACTTC. This is translated as CASSLIILAETLREAQYF.